This is a list of T cell receptor beta chains from one sample in a study of human T cells and chemical hapten exposure. TCRdb itself ran the reads through MiXCR, one entry per CDR3 protein. The repertoire includes about 120,000 distinct CDR3 sequences, 6.5% to 10% of them detected once, and just over 1.4% sits in the top ten. The sample consisted of whole blood. Receptors were obtained from a human donor in good health. Some clones in this sample may be carry-over from other donors' samples. Both conserved end residues are part of each CDR3. D genes are given only for firm matches.

v_gene	d_gene	j_gene	CDR3aa
TRBV10-3	.	TRBJ2-7	CAISESRPLGQYF
TRBV5-6	TRBD1	TRBJ1-2	CASSLNRGGAAAYGYTF
TRBV12-3/TRBV12-4	TRBD1	TRBJ1-4	CASSGRQGVDEKLFF
TRBV5-1	TRBD1	TRBJ1-5	CASSLTGGSDGNQPQHF
TRBV7-9	TRBD1	TRBJ2-7	CASSPRGQGPSYEQYF
TRBV28	.	TRBJ1-4	CASSFRLTNEKLFF
TRBV30	TRBD1	TRBJ1-5	CAWGLQGASNQPQHF
TRBV13	TRBD1	TRBJ2-1	CASSLGQGVAYNEQFF
TRBV29-1	.	TRBJ2-3	CSVGIADTQYF
TRBV25-1	.	TRBJ1-2	CASSSAGGLGYGYTF
TRBV7-6	.	TRBJ2-7	CASSSEGYEQYF
TRBV10-3	.	TRBJ2-7	CAILPGDSYEQYF
TRBV5-5	TRBD1	TRBJ1-2	CASSLVDRASSYGYTF
TRBV20-1	.	TRBJ2-5	CSARIGRGPETQYF
TRBV7-6	.	TRBJ2-3	CASSLEARQTDTQYF
TRBV27	.	TRBJ2-7	CASTPHLRGEQYF